A single sample gave rise to the 9 T cell receptor beta chains below, sequenced in a study of blood T cell repertoires in COVID-19. Sequenced by immunoSEQ multiplex PCR; TCRdb stores in-frame clones only, minus some. Of about 210,000 clones listed, 80% to 90% are singletons. Sequenced material: peripheral blood. The receptors here all came from a woman between 50 and 59 years old with active or convalescent COVID-19.

V gene TRBV5-4 combines with J gene TRBJ2-1, with 8 bases lining up with TRBD1. Unmatched junction bases numbered 6, after V lost 5 bases and J lost 2 bases. Looked up from germline, CDR1 is SGHNT and CDR2 is YYREEE (reference sequence). CDR3 length: 15 amino acids. CDR3 sequence reads: CASRLDRGTYNEQFF. As DNA, the CDR3 is TGTGCCAGCAGACTCGACAGGGGTACCTACAATGAGCAGTTCTTC.

The chain recombines TRBV6-4 with TRBJ2-1; 8 bases match TRBD2. Germline V lookup: CDR1 MRHNA, CDR2 SNTAGT. V shed 5 bases, J shed 7 bases, and the junction held 7 bases outside the gene matches. The CDR3 loop spans 14 amino acids. The DNA of the CDR3 is TGTGCCAGCAGTAAAGCGGGAGATTGGAATGAGCAGTTCTTC. Translated: CASSKAGDWNEQFF.

The chain recombines TRBV5-1 with TRBJ2-5; 8 bases align to TRBD2. The J segment lost 2 bases and the V segment lost 1 base, leaving 4 bases of the junction unmatched. CDR1 SGHRS and CDR2 YFSETQ come from the germline V gene. The CDR3 covers 15 residues. CDR3 sequence (DNA): TGCGCCAGCAGCTTGTCTAGCGGGCCTCAAGAGACCCAGTACTTC. This sequence encodes CASSLSSGPQETQYF.

The gene calls are TRBV27 and TRBJ1-2; 7 bases fit TRBD1. Germline lookup yields CDR1 MNHEY and CDR2 SMNVEV (reference sequence). The trim removed 6 bases at V and 0 bases at J, leaving 7 bases unmatched. This CDR3 is built from 15 residues. The CDR3 DNA reads TGTGCCAGCAGATTTCTCCAGGGGGCTAACTATGGCTACACCTTC. Its protein is CASRFLQGANYGYTF.

V is TRBV5-5 and J is TRBJ2-7; D uncertain. Germline CDR1 SGHKS, CDR2 YYEKEE (reference sequence). V shed 2 bases and J shed 0 bases, with 6 bases lying between them. The CDR3 is made up of 13 amino acids. CDR3 nucleotide sequence: TGTGCCAGCAGCTTCATCGGCTCCTACGAGCAGTACGTC. Its protein product is CASSFIGSYEQYV.

This clone was seen a few times. The chain carries TRBV5-1 and TRBJ2-7; 12 nucleotides line up with TRBD2. Trimming took 5 bases from V and 3 from J; bases not matched to a gene: 9. Germline V lookup: CDR1 SGHRS, CDR2 YFSETQ. The CDR3 consists of 16 residues. DNA for the CDR3: TGCGCCAGCAGTAACGGACTAGCGGGACACTACTACGAGCAGTACGTC. This sequence encodes CASSNGLAGHYYEQYV.

The CDR3 DNA sequence: TGTGCCAGCACCCCGACTGTGAACACTGAAGCTTTCTTT. Protein: CASTPTVNTEAFF. The chain combines TRBV6-1 with TRBJ1-1, with unresolved D. This CDR3 region has 13 residues. V shed 7 bases and J shed 0 bases, with 9 bases lying between them. CDR1 is MNHNS and CDR2 is SASEGT in the germline V gene.

V gene TRBV6-5 combines with J gene TRBJ1-1; maybe TRBD1 (6 bases). Deletions cut 5 bases from V and 8 bases from J, with 9 bases between. Germline V lookup: CDR1 MNHEY, CDR2 SVGAGI. The CDR3 sequence is 11 residues long. The DNA of the CDR3 is TGTGCCAGCAGTCCCGGACAGGAAGCTTTCTTT. This encodes CASSPGQEAFF.

The chain combines TRBV10-3 with TRBJ1-1; D unresolved. Germline CDR1 reads ENHRY; CDR2 reads SYGVKD. V lost 6 bases and J 6 bases, leaving 14 bases between the germline ends. The CDR3 is made up of 13 amino acids. CDR3 nucleotide sequence: TGTGCCATCAGAACAGCCCTCGGGGCTGAAGCTTTCTTT. Protein product: CAIRTALGAEAFF.